The 2 T cell receptor beta chains presented below share a single source sample, sequenced in a study of post-analysis software for immune sequencing data. Study outcomes and limitations: In patients, five or six TRBV segments were more frequent than in controls, with TRBV5-6, TRBV5-1 and TRBV20-1 among them.

No antigen has been assigned to these receptors. Included in the TCR beta cDNA libraries were unique molecular identifiers. TCRdb used MiXCR to reprocess the PCR reads, holding one entry per CDR3 protein. Altogether approximately 770,000 distinct CDR3 sequences are present, roughly 50% being singletons, with the ten largest covering around 4.7%. The material sequenced was blood. These receptors came from a girl aged 5-17 years with multiple sclerosis.

This chain uses TRBV7-9 with TRBJ2-5; a possible D gene is TRBD2 (6 bases). The V and J ends lost 1 base and 12 bases respectively, with 18 bases between them. This CDR3 spans 14 amino acids. Germline V gene data show CDR1 as SEHNR and CDR2 as FQNEAQ (reference sequence). The CDR3 DNA is TGTGCCAGCAGCTTAGGGCTAGCGCCACCCGGGGAGTACTTC. Protein product: CASSLGLAPPGEYF.

The V call is TRBV29-1, the J call TRBJ2-2; 8 bases are a match to TRBD1. This CDR3 region has 13 residues. With 6 bases clipped from V and 1 base from J, the junction kept 1 base outside the gene matches. The germline V gene has CDR1 SQVTM and CDR2 ANQGSEA. Here the CDR3 reads CSVGTGNTGELFF. In DNA, the CDR3 is TGCAGCGTGGGGACAGGGAACACCGGGGAGCTGTTTTTT.